Listed below are T cell receptor beta chains from one sample, sequenced in a study of technical replicates of blood from a handful of donors. Some clones are missing from TCRdb's copy, which holds only in-frame ones; the method was immunoSEQ multiplex PCR. The sample includes 55,000 to 75,000 clones, 75% to 95% of them seen just once. Sequenced: PBMCs. The receptor set was obtained from a human donor in good health. Some clones in this sample may be carry-over from other donors' samples. Each CDR3 is given with its conserved first and last residue. D genes are given only for firm matches. Clone size, where shown, is once, few, many, or a class for clones that have expanded.

J | D | size | V | DNA | CDR3
TRBJ2-3 | TRBD2 | . | TRBV29-1 | TGCAGCGTTGAAAAGATCGGAGGACTAGCGGGGGCTCAGTATTTT | CSVEKIGGLAGAQYF
TRBJ1-5 | TRBD1 | . | TRBV30 | TGTGCCTGGAGTACCGGGACAGGGTTTTATCAGCCCCAGCATTTT | CAWSTGTGFYQPQHF
TRBJ2-5 | . | once | TRBV7-3 | TGTGCCAGCAGCCTAAGAGGCAGGGAAGAGACCCAGTACTTC | CASSLRGREETQYF
TRBJ2-1 | TRBD2 | . | TRBV6-4 | TGTGCCAGCATGGGGCGGGAGGGCCGGTTGAGTGAGCAGTTCTTC | CASMGREGRLSEQFF
TRBJ2-5 | . | . | TRBV6-5 | TGTGCCAGCAGTTACGCCGGTGGGCAACAGGAGACCCAGTACTTC | CASSYAGGQQETQYF
TRBJ2-7 | TRBD2 | . | TRBV13 | TGTGCCAGCAGACCGGGACTAGCGGGGGGCTACGAGCAGTACTTC | CASRPGLAGGYEQYF
TRBJ1-2 | . | once | TRBV7-2 | TGTGCCAGCAGCTTATTCGCAGGGGACTATGGCTACACCTTC | CASSLFAGDYGYTF
TRBJ2-3 | . | . | TRBV7-8 | TGTGCCAGCAGCCAGCAGGGGAATATCGCAGATACGCAGTATTTT | CASSQQGNIADTQYF
TRBJ1-5 | . | . | TRBV10-3 | TGTGCCATCAGTGAGTCGCGGGGCGTTCAGCCCCAGCATTTT | CAISESRGVQPQHF
TRBJ1-3 | TRBD1 | . | TRBV9 | TGTGCCAGCAGCGTTACAGGGGGAGTTTTATCTGGAAACACCATATATTTT | CASSVTGGVLSGNTIYF
TRBJ1-3 | TRBD1 | once | TRBV13 | TGTGCCAGCAGCGTCAGACAGGGGCACTCTGGAAACACCATATATTTT | CASSVRQGHSGNTIYF
TRBJ2-5 | TRBD1 | . | TRBV4-1 | TGCGCCAGCAGCCCCTTGCCGGGACAGGGGTTGGAGACCCAGTACTTC | CASSPLPGQGLETQYF
TRBJ1-4 | . | . | TRBV5-1 | TGCGCCAGCAGCCTGCGCCCGGAGGGGAGGGCAGCTAATGAAAAACTGTTTTTT | CASSLRPEGRAANEKLFF
TRBJ1-1 | . | once | TRBV30 | TGTGCCTGGAGTCCACAGAACACTGAAGCTTTCTTT | CAWSPQNTEAFF
TRBJ1-4 | . | . | TRBV18 | TGTGCCAGCTCATTGCAGGGTCTTGAAGAAAAACTGTTTTTT | CASSLQGLEEKLFF
TRBJ1-1 | . | . | TRBV30 | TGTGCCTGGAGGAGGACAGCGAACACTGAAGCTTTCTTT | CAWRRTANTEAFF
TRBJ1-4 | . | . | TRBV2 | TGTGCCAGCAGCAGGGCTTTTAATGAAAAACTGTTTTTT | CASSRAFNEKLFF
TRBJ2-1 | TRBD1 | few | TRBV7-9 | TGTGCCAGCAGCTCAAGGGGGCAGGGGGCGGATAATGAGCAGTTCTTC | CASSSRGQGADNEQFF
TRBJ2-7 | . | . | TRBV7-2 | TGTGCCAGCAGCTTACTAGCGTCGTACGAGCAGTACTTC | CASSLLASYEQYF
TRBJ2-3 | . | . | TRBV7-2 | TGTGCCAGCAGCTTAGCGCTCGTGACAGGCACAGATACGCAGTATTTT | CASSLALVTGTDTQYF
TRBJ2-3 | . | . | TRBV7-2 | TGTGCCAGCAGGGCTCCTAGCACAGATACGCAGTATTTT | CASRAPSTDTQYF
TRBJ2-2 | . | . | TRBV7-9 | TGTGCCACCGGCTCGGCAGGGCCGAACACCGGGGAGCTGTTTTTT | CATGSAGPNTGELFF
TRBJ2-1 | . | . | TRBV14 | TGTGCCAGCAGCCAACTGGGGTCGGGGTGGAATGAGCAGTTCTTC | CASSQLGSGWNEQFF
TRBJ2-1 | TRBD2 | . | TRBV7-6 | TGTGCCAGCAGCCAGACTAGCGGGAGGGTAAATGAGCAGTTCTTC | CASSQTSGRVNEQFF
TRBJ1-2 | . | . | TRBV2 | TGTGCCAGCAGCCCCAGACGGCTCGGGGAAGTAGCTGGCTACACCTTC | CASSPRRLGEVAGYTF
TRBJ1-3 | TRBD1 | . | TRBV7-2 | TGTGCCAGCAACCGGCCCCGGACAGGGCCCTCTGGAAACACCATATATTTT | CASNRPRTGPSGNTIYF
TRBJ2-7 | TRBD1 | . | TRBV19 | TGTGCCAGTAGACGGGGACAGGGCGACTCCTACGAGCAGTACTTC | CASRRGQGDSYEQYF
TRBJ2-3 | . | once | TRBV4-2 | TGTGCCACCCTACCAACGGGAGGCACAGATACGCAGTATTTT | CATLPTGGTDTQYF
TRBJ1-3 | . | . | TRBV7-9 | TGTGCCAGCAGTTTTGACAGGCCGGTTGCTGGAAACACCATATATTTT | CASSFDRPVAGNTIYF
TRBJ2-3 | TRBD2 | . | TRBV4-2 | TGTGCCAGCAGCCAAGACGGAAGTAGCGGGGGAGGGGATACGCAGTATTTT | CASSQDGSSGGGDTQYF
TRBJ2-2 | . | . | TRBV7-9 | TGTGCCACCCCGTCTGGGCTCGGCACCGGGGAGCTGTTTTTT | CATPSGLGTGELFF
TRBJ2-7 | TRBD1 | . | TRBV19 | TGTGCCAGTAGTATACAGGGGGCGCAGAGCGAGCAGTACTTC | CASSIQGAQSEQYF
TRBJ2-4 | . | . | TRBV11-2 | TGTGCCAGCAGCTCTAGAATGAGCGGGCCCGAAAACATTCAGTACTTC | CASSSRMSGPENIQYF
TRBJ1-2 | . | . | TRBV4-3 | TGCGCCAGCAGCCAAGATTTCACAGTCTATGGCTACACCTTC | CASSQDFTVYGYTF
TRBJ1-3 | . | . | TRBV4-2 | TGTGCCAGCAGCCAAGATCGGGGAGACTCTGGAAACACCATATATTTT | CASSQDRGDSGNTIYF
TRBJ1-4 | . | . | TRBV27 | TGTGCCAGTTACGGAGGGGGGGCAGGTGAAAAACTGTTTTTT | CASYGGGAGEKLFF
TRBJ2-3 | TRBD2 | . | TRBV9 | TGTGCCAGTAACCACGGGAGGAGGAGGTATGCAGATACGCAGTATTTT | CASNHGRRRYADTQYF